The TCR beta chain described here comes from a study of CD8+CD57+ T cells in acquired aplastic anemia. Study-level information: The study obtained an average of about 3.2 ug of DNA from sorted CD4+ and CD8+ cells. Points from the study as a whole: In common between the patients and the controls were approximately 28 CD8+ CDR3 sequences.

Patients chosen for sequencing had CD8+CD57+ cells that had expanded, as shown by flow cytometry. A note on this clonotype: The antigen remains unidentified.

Profiling that covered TCR beta VDJ and CDR3 relied on genomic DNA as its template. Each CDR3 protein gets one entry after TCRdb re-called the reads with MiXCR. The sample lists under 200,000 distinct CDR3 sequences, under 55% occurring once. Germline CDR1 is LGHNA and CDR2 is YNFKEQ. This CDR3 region has 17 residues. The V and J ends lost 3 bases and 0 bases respectively, with 12 bases between them. The clonotype comes from a human donor with aplastic anemia. The sequencing input was sorted CD4+, CD8+, or CD8+CD57+ T cells (not recorded which) from PBMCs. The chain carries TRBV4-2 and TRBJ1-6; D not resolved. The DNA for the CDR3 is TGTGCCAGCAGCCACCGGGATACTAGCTCCTATAATTCACCCCTCCACTTT. This sequence encodes CASSHRDTSSYNSPLHF.